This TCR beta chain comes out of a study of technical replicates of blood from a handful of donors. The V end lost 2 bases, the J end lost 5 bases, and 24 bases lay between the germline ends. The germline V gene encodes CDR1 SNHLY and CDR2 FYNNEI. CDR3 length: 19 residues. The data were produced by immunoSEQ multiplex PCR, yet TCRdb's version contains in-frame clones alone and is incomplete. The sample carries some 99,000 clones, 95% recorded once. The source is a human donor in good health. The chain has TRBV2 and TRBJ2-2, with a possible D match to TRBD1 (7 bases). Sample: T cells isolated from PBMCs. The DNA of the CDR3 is TGTGCCAGCAGTGAATCCAGGGGGGAAACGCCAACCCGGACCGGGGAGCTGTTTTTT. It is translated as CASSESRGETPTRTGELFF.